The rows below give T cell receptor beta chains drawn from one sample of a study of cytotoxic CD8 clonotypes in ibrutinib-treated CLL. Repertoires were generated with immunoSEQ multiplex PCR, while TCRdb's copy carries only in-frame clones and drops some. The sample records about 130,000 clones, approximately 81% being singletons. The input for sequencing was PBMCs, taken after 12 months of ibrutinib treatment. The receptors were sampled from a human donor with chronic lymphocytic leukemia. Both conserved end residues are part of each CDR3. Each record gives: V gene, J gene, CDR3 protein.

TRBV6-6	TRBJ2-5	CASRTNFGPSETQYF
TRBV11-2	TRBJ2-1	CASSLGDSLNEQFF
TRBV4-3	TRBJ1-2	CASSQVSGGPTYTF
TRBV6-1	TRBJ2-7	CASSEVSTTRAYEQYF
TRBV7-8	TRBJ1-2	CASSLGGQGSYGYTF
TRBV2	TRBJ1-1	CASSFLSVNTEAFF
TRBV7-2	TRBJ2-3	CASSHRILSGSFSDTQYF
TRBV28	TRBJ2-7	CASSSRQGKLPYEQYF
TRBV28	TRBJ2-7	CASSKFFQLPYSYEQYF
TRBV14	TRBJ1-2	CASSQNQGAGGYTF
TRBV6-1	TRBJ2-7	CASVLGPTYEQYF
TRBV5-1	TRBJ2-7	CASSSTRVQAGGTYEQYF
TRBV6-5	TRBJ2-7	CASSYSNRVMAEQYF
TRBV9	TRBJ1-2	CASSVDGRGGGYGYTF
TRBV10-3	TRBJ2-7	CAIRQADKGFYSYEQYF
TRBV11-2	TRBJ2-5	CASSFFADQETQYF
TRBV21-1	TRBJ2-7	CASSKYGGLSYEQYF
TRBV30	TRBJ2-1	CAWLTWNEQFF
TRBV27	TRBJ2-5	CASHLSGGLQETQYF
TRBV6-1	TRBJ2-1	CASSEGGAFNEQFF
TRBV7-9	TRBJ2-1	CASSSRSGGAYNEQFF
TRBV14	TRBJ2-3	CASSKGLAVSTDTQYF
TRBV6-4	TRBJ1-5	CASSDSGNQPQHF
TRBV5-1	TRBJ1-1	CASSTSGGSNTEAFF
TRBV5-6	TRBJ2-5	CASSLGTDQAQYF
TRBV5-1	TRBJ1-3	CASSLYKSSGNTIYF
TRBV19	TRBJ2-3	CASSPKRTSGSGQTDTQYF
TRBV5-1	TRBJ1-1	CASSPGVGGVNTEAFF
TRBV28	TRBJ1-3	CASTISGNTIYF
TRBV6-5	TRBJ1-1	CASSYLNTEAFF
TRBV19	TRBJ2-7	CASSLHGVSSYEQYF
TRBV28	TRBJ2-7	CASSSAGRELLYEQYF
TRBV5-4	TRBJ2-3	CASSYDRVDTQYF
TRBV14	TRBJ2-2	CASSQGRLAANTGELFF
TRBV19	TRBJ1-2	CASTPMVSGYGYTF
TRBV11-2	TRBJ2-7	CASSLVISGLAGRNEQYF
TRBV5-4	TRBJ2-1	CASSLSGSVSYNEQFF
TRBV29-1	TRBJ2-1	CSVEQTGTGSYNEQFF
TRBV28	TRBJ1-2	CASSSGRYYGYTF
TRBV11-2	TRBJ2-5	CASSLSPWTQYF
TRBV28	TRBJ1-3	CASSLYSPRSSGNTIYF
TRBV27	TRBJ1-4	CARKGNWGLGKLFF
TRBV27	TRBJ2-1	CASFGLAGLFFNEQFF
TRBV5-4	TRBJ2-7	CASSFGQVMSLHEQYF
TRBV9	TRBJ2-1	CASSVADYNEQFF
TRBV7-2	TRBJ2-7	CASSLYVGVSYEQYF
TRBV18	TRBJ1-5	CASSAQGKDQPQHF
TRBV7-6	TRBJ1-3	CASSRITGPENTIYF
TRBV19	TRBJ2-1	CASSSYGLAGQTDNEQFF
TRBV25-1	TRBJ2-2	CASSVKTNTGELFF
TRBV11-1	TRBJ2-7	CASSPEPGQGNSYEQYF
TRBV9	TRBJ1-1	CASTQAGMNTEAFF
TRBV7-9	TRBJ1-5	CASSTTGGYQPQHF
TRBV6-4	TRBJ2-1	CASSDGTGYNEQFF
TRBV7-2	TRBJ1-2	CASSYRTGDNYGYTF
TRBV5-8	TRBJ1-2	CASSIPRGPNYGYTF
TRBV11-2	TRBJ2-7	CASSLAPYEQYF
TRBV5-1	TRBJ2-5	CASRPGAETQYF
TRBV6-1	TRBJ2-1	CATGLAGEHEQFF